The next 9 T cell receptor beta chains were all read from a single sample in a study of post-analysis software for immune sequencing data. Study-wide results and limits: Elevated frequency relative to controls characterized about 5 TRBV segments in patients, TRBV5-6, TRBV5-1 and TRBV20-1 among them.

Presence of unique molecular identifiers characterized the TCR beta cDNA libraries. TCRdb passed the PCR reads through MiXCR, listing each CDR3 protein once. This sample has more than 350,000 distinct CDR3 sequences; approximately 39% occur once, and the top ten carry around 8%. No antigen is known for these receptors. Sequences were obtained from blood. These TCRs come from a girl aged 2-10 years with multiple sclerosis.

This clonotype has just a few counts. The chain employs TRBV6-6 and TRBJ2-5; 9 nucleotides line up with TRBD2. Germline trimming cut 0 bases from V and 2 bases from J; bases unmatched to any gene: 1. Germline loops: CDR1 MNHNY, CDR2 SVGAGI (reference sequence). The CDR3 runs 15 residues. The CDR3 protein is CASSYSLAGQETQYF. The CDR3 bases are TGTGCCAGCAGTTACTCCCTAGCGGGGCAAGAGACCCAGTACTTC.

V usage is TRBV6-5 and J usage is TRBJ2-3; D is ambiguous. The V end was cut by 0 bases, the J end by 2 bases, with 18 bases between. The germline CDR1 and CDR2 sequences are MNHEY and SVGAGI. The CDR3 runs to 18 residues. The CDR3 loop is CASSYSSPLRRNTDTQYF. DNA for the CDR3: TGTGCCAGCAGTTACTCGAGCCCCCTACGGCGGAACACAGATACGCAGTATTTT.

The V and J genes are TRBV7-9 and TRBJ1-4; weak D call: TRBD1 (5 bases). This CDR3 region has 15 residues. Germline V gene lookup returns CDR1 SEHNR and CDR2 FQNEAQ (reference sequence). V lost 8 bases to trimming and J lost 3 bases, with 16 bases between them. The CDR3, as DNA: TGTGCCAGCGACTCCCAGGGATCGGCTAATGAAAAACTGTTTTTT. Translated: CASDSQGSANEKLFF. Drawing the rest from reference TRBV7-9 and TRBJ1-4, the complete variable domain is DTGVSQNPRHKITKRGQNVTFRCDPISEHNRLYWYRQTLGQGPEFLTYFQNEAQLEKSRLLSDRFSAERPKGSFSTLEIQRTEQGDSAMYLCASDSQGSANEKLFFGSGTQLSVL.

The V and J genes are TRBV7-3 and TRBJ1-2, with D tentatively TRBD1 (6 bases). V lost 4 bases and J lost 8, with 23 bases in between. Germline V lookup: CDR1 SGHTA, CDR2 FQGTGA. CDR3 length equals 16 residues. In nucleotides, the CDR3 is TGTGCCAGCAGCTCCCCCCTCGGTCACAGGGTGGAGGGCTACACCTTC. It translates to CASSSPLGHRVEGYTF.

This clonotype has a handful of counts. This chain uses TRBV18 with TRBJ2-7, with 8 bases aligning to TRBD1. Germline-derived CDR1 and CDR2 are KGHSH and LQKENI. The CDR3 runs to 14 residues. J was trimmed by 2 bases and V by 5 bases; bases with no gene match: 5. CDR3 DNA sequence: TGTGCCAGCTCAGAAACAGGGGGACCCTACGAGCAGTACTTC. Protein: CASSETGGPYEQYF. The entire variable domain, with the rest obtained from reference TRBV18 and TRBJ2-7, is as follows: NAGVMQNPRHLVRRRGQEARLRCSPMKGHSHVYWYRQLPEEGLKFMVYLQKENIIDESGMPKERFSAEFPKEGPSILRIQQVVRGDSAAYFCASSETGGPYEQYFGPGTRLTVT.

This chain joins TRBV10-3 and TRBJ2-6, with 10 positions matching TRBD1. J gave up 4 bases and V 2 bases, and 8 bases lay outside the gene matches. This CDR3 is built from 18 residues. Germline V gene data show CDR1 as ENHRY and CDR2 as SYGVKD. CDR3 nucleotide sequence: TGTGCCATCAGTGAGAGACGACAGGGGGCAGCCGGGGCCAACGTCCTGACTTTC. Protein: CAISERRQGAAGANVLTF.

The V call is TRBV6-5, the J call TRBJ2-1, with 8 bases lining up with TRBD1. The CDR3 is 15 amino acids. The V gene end was trimmed by 1 base and the J gene end by 8 bases; junction bases not matched to a gene: 7. The germline V gene has CDR1 MNHEY and CDR2 SVGAGI. This chain's CDR3 is CASSYWTGRHHEQFF. CDR3 sequence (DNA): TGTGCCAGCAGTTACTGGACAGGGAGACACCATGAGCAGTTCTTC.

This clonotype was recorded many times. The rearrangement uses TRBV7-8 and TRBJ2-1; TRBD1 or TRBD2 may be the D gene (5 bases each). The CDR3 totals 13 residues. Germline CDR1 is SGHVS and CDR2 is FQNEAQ. V was cut by 5 bases and J by 9 bases, with 14 bases left in between. The CDR3: CASSHKAGGEQFF. CDR3 DNA: TGTGCCAGCAGCCATAAGGCTGGGGGTGAGCAGTTCTTC.

This chain links TRBV3-1 with TRBJ2-7; 7 nucleotides agree with TRBD1. With V trimmed by 3 bases and J by 1 base, 3 bases remained unmatched. Germline CDR1 reads LGHDT; CDR2 reads YNNKEL (reference sequence). The CDR3 loop spans 14 amino acids. The CDR3 DNA is TGTGCCAGCAGCCATTACAGGGGTTCCTACGAGCAGTACTTC. The encoded protein is CASSHYRGSYEQYF.